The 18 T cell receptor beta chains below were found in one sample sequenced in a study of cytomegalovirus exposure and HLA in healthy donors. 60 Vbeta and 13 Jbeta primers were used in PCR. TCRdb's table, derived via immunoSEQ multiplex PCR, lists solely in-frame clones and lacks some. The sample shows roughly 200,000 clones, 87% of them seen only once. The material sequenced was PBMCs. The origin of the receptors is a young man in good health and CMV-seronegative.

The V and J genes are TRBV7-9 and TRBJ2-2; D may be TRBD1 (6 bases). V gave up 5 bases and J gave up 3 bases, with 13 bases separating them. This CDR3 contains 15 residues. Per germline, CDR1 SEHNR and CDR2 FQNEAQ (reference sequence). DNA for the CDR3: TGTGCCAGCAGCCCGCGGGCAGGGGACACCGGGGAGCTGTTTTTT. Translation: CASSPRAGDTGELFF.

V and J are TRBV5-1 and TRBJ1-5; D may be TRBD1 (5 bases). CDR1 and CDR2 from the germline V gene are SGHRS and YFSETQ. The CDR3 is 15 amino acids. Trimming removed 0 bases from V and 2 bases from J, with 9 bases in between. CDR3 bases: TGCGCCAGCAGCTTGGAGGCAGGGCGCAATCAGCCCCAGCATTTT. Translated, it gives CASSLEAGRNQPQHF.

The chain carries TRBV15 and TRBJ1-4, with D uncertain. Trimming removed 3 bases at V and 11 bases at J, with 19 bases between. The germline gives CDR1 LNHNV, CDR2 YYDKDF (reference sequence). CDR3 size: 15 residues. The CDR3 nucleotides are TGTGCCACCAGCAGGGAAGAGGTTGGAGTTGCGAAACTGTTTTTT. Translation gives CATSREEVGVAKLFF.

The CDR3, as DNA: TGTGCCATTACCACCGGGGACAGAACGTACTTC. Its translation is CAITTGDRTYF. The rearrangement joins TRBV2 to TRBJ2-7, with 7 nucleotides matching TRBD1. V was clipped by 10 bases and J by 12 bases; unmatched bases: 12. The CDR3 runs to 11 residues. Looked up from germline, CDR1 is SNHLY and CDR2 is FYNNEI. The variable domain in full, completed from reference TRBV2 and TRBJ2-7, reads EPEVTQTPSHQVTQMGQEVILRCVPISNHLYFYWYRQILGQKVEFLVSFYNNEISEKSEIFDDQFSVERPDGSNFTLKIRSTKLEDSAMYFCAITTGDRTYFGPGTRLTVT.

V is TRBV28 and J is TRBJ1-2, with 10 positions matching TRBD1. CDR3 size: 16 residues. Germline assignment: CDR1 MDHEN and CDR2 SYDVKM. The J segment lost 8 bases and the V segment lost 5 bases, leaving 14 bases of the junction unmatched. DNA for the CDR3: TGTGCCAGCAGTCGGGACAGGGGCCTGACGGAAGGCGGCTACACCTTC. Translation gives CASSRDRGLTEGGYTF.

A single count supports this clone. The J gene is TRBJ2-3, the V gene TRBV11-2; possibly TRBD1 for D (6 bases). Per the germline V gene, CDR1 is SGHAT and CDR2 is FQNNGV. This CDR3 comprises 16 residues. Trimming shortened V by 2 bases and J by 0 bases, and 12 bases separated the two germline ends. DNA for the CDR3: TGTGCCAGCAGCTTATTCTCAGGGGCAAGCACAGATACGCAGTATTTT. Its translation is CASSLFSGASTDTQYF. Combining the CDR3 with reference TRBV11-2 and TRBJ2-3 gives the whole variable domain EAGVAQSPRYKIIEKRQSVAFWCNPISGHATLYWYQQILGQGPKLLIQFQNNGVVDDSQLPKDRFSAERLKGVDSTLKIQPAKLEDSAVYLCASSLFSGASTDTQYFGPGTRLTVL.

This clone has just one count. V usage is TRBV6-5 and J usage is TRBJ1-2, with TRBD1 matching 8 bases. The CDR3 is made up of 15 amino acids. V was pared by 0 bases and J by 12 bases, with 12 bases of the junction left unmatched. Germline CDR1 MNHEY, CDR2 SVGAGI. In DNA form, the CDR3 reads TGTGCCAGCAGTTACTCGCTGGACAGGGTAGGGATACACACCTTC. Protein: CASSYSLDRVGIHTF.

The DNA for the CDR3 is TGCGCCAGCACCGGAGGGACAGCCTACGAGCAGTACTTC. Translating it yields CASTGGTAYEQYF. The chain carries TRBV5-1 and TRBJ2-7; TRBD1 might be the D (7 bases). CDR3 length: 13 residues. Germline-derived CDR1 and CDR2 are SGHRS and YFSETQ. Trimming stripped 6 bases from V and 2 bases from J, with 12 bases between.

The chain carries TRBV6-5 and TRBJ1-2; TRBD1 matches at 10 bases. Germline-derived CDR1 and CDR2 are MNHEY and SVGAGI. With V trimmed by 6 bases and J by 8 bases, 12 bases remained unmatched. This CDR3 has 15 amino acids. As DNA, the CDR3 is TGTGCCAGCAGCAGGATCGATGGACAGGGGGGAGGCTACACCTTC. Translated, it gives CASSRIDGQGGGYTF.

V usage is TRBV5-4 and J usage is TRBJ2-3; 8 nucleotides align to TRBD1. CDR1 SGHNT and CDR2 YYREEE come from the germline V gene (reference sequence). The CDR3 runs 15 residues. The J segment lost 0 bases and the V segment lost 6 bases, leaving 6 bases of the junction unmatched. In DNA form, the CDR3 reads TGTGCCAGCAAACCCGGGACAGGTAGCACAGATACGCAGTATTTT. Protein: CASKPGTGSTDTQYF.

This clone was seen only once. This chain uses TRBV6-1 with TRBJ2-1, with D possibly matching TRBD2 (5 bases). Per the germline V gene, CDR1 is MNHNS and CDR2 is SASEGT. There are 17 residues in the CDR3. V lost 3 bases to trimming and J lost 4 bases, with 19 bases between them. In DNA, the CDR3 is TGTGCCAGCAGTGATCCCCCAAACGGGGATCCTTACAATGAGCAGTTCTTC. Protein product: CASSDPPNGDPYNEQFF.

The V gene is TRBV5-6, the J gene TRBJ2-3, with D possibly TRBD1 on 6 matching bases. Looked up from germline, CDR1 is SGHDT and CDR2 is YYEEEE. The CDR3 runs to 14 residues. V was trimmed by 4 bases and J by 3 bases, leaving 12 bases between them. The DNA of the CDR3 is TGTGCCAGCAGCAAGGGGGTGGTGACAGATACGCAGTATTTT. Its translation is CASSKGVVTDTQYF. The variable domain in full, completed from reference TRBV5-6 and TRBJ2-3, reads DAGVTQSPTHLIKTRGQQVTLRCSPKSGHDTVSWYQQALGQGPQFIFQYYEEEERQRGNFPDRFSGHQFPNYSSELNVNALLLGDSALYLCASSKGVVTDTQYFGPGTRLTVL.

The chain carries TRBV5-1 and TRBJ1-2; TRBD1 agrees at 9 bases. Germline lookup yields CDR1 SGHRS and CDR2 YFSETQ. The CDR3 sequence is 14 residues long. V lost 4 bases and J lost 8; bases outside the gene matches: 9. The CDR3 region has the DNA TGCGCCAGCAGCCAAGAACAGGGGGCGTCGGGCTACACCTTC. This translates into CASSQEQGASGYTF.

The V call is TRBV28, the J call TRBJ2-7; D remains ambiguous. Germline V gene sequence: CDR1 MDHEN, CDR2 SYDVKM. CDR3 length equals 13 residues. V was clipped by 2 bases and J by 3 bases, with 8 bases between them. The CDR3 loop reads CASSLIAVYEQYF. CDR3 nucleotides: TGTGCCAGCAGTTTAATCGCGGTCTACGAGCAGTACTTC.

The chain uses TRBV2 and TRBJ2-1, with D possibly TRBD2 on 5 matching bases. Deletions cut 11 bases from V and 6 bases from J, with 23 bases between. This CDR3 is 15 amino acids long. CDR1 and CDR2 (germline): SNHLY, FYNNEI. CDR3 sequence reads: CASKTKQDSLNEQFF. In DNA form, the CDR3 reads TGTGCCTCAAAAACCAAGCAGGACTCCCTCAATGAGCAGTTCTTC.

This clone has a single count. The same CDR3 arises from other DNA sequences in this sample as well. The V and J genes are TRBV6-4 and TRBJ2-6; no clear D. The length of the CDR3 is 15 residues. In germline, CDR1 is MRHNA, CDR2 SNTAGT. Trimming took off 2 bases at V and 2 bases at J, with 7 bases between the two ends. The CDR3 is CASSDGGTGANVLTF. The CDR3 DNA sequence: TGTGCCAGCAGTGACGGCGGTACTGGGGCCAACGTCCTGACTTTC.

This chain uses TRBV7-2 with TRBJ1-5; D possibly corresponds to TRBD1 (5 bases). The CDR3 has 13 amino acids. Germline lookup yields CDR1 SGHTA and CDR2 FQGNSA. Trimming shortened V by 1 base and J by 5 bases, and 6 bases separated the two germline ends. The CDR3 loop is CASSLGGDQPQHF. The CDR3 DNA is TGTGCCAGCAGCTTAGGGGGGGATCAGCCCCAGCATTTT.

CDR3 sequence: CASSQDPQGQSYNEQFF. The CDR3 nucleotides are TGCGCCAGCAGCCAAGATCCTCAGGGACAGTCCTACAATGAGCAGTTCTTC. V gene TRBV4-3 combines with J gene TRBJ2-1, with 7 bases that match TRBD1. Germline assignment: CDR1 LGHNA and CDR2 YSLEER. The V segment lost 0 bases and the J segment 1 base; nucleotides outside the gene matches: 6. The CDR3 has 17 amino acids.